The TCR beta chain described here comes from a study of Ad26.COV2.S vaccination and SARS-CoV-2 variants. Study summary: Into the muscle, Ad26.COV2.S was dosed once or twice, 56 days apart.

CDR3 length: 12 residues. V was trimmed by 4 bases and J by 8 bases, leaving 11 bases between them. Germline V gene sequence: CDR1 MNHEY, CDR2 SVGAGI. Points on this clone: As yet, its antigen is unknown.

Findings of the study overall: Non-spike TCR breadth was similar in vaccine and placebo recipients.

The treatment: about 20 received Ad26.COV2.S at low or high dose, single or two shots; about 5 received placebo; per-sample allocation not given. Day 63 after the first vaccine or placebo injection was the time point for sampling. Aged 18-55 years, donor was enrolled in Boston in the early 2020s. Wuhan-strain SARS-CoV-2 spike was expressed by the Ad26 vector that made up the vaccine. Profiling relied on immunoSEQ multiplex PCR, and the TCRdb table lists in-frame clones only, not all of them. Here the sample spans hundreds of thousands of clones, around 89% being singletons. The V and J genes are TRBV6-5 and TRBJ1-2, with D hard to call. The TCR comes from a person between 18 and 65 years old who received the Ad26.COV2.S COVID-19 vaccine or a placebo. The sequenced sample was peripheral blood, obtained in a trial of Ad26.COV2.S vaccine versus placebo. DNA of the CDR3: TGTGCCAGCAGTTCACGGGGTCAAGGCTACACCTTC. Residues: CASSSRGQGYTF.